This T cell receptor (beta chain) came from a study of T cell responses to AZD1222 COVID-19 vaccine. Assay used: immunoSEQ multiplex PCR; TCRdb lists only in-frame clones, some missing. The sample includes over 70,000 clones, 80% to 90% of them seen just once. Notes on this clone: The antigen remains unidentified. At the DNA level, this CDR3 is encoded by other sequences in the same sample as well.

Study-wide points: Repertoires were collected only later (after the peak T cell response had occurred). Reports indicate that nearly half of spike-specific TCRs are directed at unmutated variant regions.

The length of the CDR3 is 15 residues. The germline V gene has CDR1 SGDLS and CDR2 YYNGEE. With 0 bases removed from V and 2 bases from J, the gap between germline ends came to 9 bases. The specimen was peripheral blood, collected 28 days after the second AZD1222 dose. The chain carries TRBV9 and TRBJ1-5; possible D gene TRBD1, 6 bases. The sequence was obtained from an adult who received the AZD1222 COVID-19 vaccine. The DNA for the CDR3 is TGTGCCAGCAGCGTAGCGGGGGGCGGCAATCAGCCCCAGCATTTT. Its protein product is CASSVAGGGNQPQHF.